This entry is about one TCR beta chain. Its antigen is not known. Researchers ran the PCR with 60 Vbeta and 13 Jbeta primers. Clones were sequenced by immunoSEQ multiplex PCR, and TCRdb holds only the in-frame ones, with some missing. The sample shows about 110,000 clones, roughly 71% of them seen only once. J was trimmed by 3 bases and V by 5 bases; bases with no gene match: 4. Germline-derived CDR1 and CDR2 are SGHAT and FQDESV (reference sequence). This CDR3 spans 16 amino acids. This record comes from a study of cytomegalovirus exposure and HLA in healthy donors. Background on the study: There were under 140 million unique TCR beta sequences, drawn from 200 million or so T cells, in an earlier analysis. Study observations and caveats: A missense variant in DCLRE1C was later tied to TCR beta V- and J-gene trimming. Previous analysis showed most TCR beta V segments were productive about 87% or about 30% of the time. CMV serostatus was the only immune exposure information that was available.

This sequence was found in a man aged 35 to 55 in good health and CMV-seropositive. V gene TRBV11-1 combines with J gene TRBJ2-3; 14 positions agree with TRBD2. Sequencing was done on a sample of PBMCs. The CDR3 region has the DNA TGTGCCAGCAGCGTGACTAGCGGGAGGGGTACAGATACGCAGTATTTT. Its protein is CASSVTSGRGTDTQYF.